This entry concerns a single T cell receptor (beta chain). The source of the sample is a study of T-cell reconstitution after alpha-beta-depleted transplantation in children. Preparing the TCRbeta library involved the use of unique molecular identifiers. TCRdb called the PCR reads again in MiXCR, with one record for every CDR3 protein. The sample records about 370,000 distinct CDR3 sequences, about 20% being singletons. The CDR3 runs 19 residues. CDR1 DFQATT and CDR2 SNEGSKA come from the germline V gene (reference sequence). Trimming at V came to 2 bases and at J to 0 bases, leaving 11 bases not matched to a gene.

The sample here was PBMCs from the stem cell graft donor, taken from the stem cell graft. The receptor was isolated from a human donor who donated a stem cell graft to a child with acute myeloid leukemia. The chain is built from TRBV20-1 and TRBJ2-1; 12 positions match TRBD2. The CDR3: CSARNPRATSGSSYNEQFF. The CDR3 nucleotides are TGCAGTGCTAGAAATCCAAGAGCGACTAGCGGGAGCTCCTACAATGAGCAGTTCTTC.